This T cell receptor beta chain was identified in a study of blood T cell repertoires in COVID-19. Germline V gene data show CDR1 as SQVTM and CDR2 as ANQGSEA. CDR3 length: 14 amino acids. Trimming cost V 6 bases and J 9 bases; bases outside gene matches: 12. TCRdb's table, derived via immunoSEQ multiplex PCR, lists solely in-frame clones and lacks some. This table has just over 150,000 clones, roughly 80% appearing once. The sequenced material came from peripheral blood. The TCR comes from a man aged 55-75 years with acute or convalescent COVID-19. The chain uses TRBV29-1 and TRBJ1-4, with TRBD1 identical over 8 bases. CDR3 sequence reads: CSVATGGVEKKLFF. The DNA for the CDR3 is TGCAGCGTAGCTACAGGGGGGGTGGAGAAAAAACTGTTTTTT.